This T cell receptor (beta chain) is from a study of blood T cell repertoires in COVID-19. Study as a whole: The United States, Italy and Spain were the sources of the acute and convalescent COVID-19 samples. Sources were T cells, B-cell-depleted T cells, or PBMCs; the material itself was cDNA or gDNA.

With 3 bases clipped from V and 8 bases from J, the junction kept 4 bases outside the gene matches. Germline lookup yields CDR1 KGHDR and CDR2 SFDVKD. The CDR3 is 14 amino acids. Original data processing: Estimation of nucleated cell counts relied on the amplification of reference gene primers. Libraries were prepared by immunoSEQ multiplex PCR; TCRdb keeps only in-frame clonotypes and omits some of them. That table gives V, J and clone size, and the DNA gave D and trimming. The sample lists approximately 240,000 clones; about 88% were seen once. The sample comprised peripheral blood. This chain uses TRBV24-1 with TRBJ2-1, with TRBD2 matching 9 bases. The TCR was taken from a woman aged 40 to 50 who had recovered from COVID-19. The chain's CDR3 is CATSDPIAGDEQFF. The CDR3 nucleotides are TGTGCCACCAGTGATCCAATAGCGGGAGATGAGCAGTTCTTC.